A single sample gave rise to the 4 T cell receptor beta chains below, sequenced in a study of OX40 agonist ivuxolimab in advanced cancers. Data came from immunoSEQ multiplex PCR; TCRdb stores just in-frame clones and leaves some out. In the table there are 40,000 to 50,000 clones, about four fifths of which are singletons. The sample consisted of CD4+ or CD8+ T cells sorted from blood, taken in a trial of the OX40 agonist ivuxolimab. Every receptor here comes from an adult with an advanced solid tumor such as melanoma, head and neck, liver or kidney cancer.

In DNA form, the CDR3 reads TGTGCCAGCAGCCCCTTGGGCCAACTGGGCTACGAGCAGTACTTC. Protein sequence: CASSPLGQLGYEQYF. The chain employs TRBV7-9 and TRBJ2-7; D is unresolved. V gave up 5 bases and J gave up 3 bases, with 17 bases separating them. CDR3 size: 15 residues. The germline V gene encodes CDR1 SEHNR and CDR2 FQNEAQ (reference sequence).

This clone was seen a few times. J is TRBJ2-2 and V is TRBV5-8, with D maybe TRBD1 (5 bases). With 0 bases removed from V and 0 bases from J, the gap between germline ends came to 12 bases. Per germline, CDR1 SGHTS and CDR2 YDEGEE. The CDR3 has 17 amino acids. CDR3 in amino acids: CASSLGVGPANTGELFF. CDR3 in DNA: TGTGCCAGCAGCTTGGGAGTGGGGCCTGCGAACACCGGGGAGCTGTTTTTT. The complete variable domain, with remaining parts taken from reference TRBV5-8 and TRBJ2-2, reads EAGVTQSPTHLIKTRGQQATLRCSPISGHTSVYWYQQALGLGLQFLLWYDEGEERNRGNFPPRFSGRQFPNYSSELNVNALELEDSALYLCASSLGVGPANTGELFFGEGSRLTVL.

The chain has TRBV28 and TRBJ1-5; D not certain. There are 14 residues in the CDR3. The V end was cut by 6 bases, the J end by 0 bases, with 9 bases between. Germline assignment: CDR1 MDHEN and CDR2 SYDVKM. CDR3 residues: CASRDGFSNQPQHF. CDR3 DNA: TGTGCCAGCAGGGACGGCTTTAGCAATCAGCCCCAGCATTTT.

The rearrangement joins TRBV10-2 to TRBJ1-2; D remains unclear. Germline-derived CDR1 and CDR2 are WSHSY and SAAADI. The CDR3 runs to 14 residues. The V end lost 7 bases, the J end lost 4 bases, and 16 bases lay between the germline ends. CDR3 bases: TGCGCCAGCACCTCGAGCGCCTCCATCTATGGCTACACCTTC. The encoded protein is CASTSSASIYGYTF.